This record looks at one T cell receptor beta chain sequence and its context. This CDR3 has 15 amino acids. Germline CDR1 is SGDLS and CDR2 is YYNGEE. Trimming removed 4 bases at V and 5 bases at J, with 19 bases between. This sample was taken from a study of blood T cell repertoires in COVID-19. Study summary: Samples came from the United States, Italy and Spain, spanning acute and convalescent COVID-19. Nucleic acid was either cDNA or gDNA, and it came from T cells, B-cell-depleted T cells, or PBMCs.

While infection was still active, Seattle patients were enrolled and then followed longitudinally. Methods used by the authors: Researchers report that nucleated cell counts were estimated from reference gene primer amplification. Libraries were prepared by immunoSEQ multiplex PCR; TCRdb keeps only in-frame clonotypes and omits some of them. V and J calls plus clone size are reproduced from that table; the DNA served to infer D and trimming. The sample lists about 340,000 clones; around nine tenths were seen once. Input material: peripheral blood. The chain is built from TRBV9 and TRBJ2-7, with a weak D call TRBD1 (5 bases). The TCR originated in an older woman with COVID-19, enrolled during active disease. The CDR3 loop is CASSTAGAGLHEQYF. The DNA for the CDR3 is TGTGCCAGCAGCACCGCCGGAGCAGGGCTGCACGAGCAGTACTTC. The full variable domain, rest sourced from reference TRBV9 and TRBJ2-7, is DSGVTQTPKHLITATGQRVTLRCSPRSGDLSVYWYQQSLDQGLQFLIQYYNGEERAKGNILERFSAQQFPDLHSELNLSSLELGDSALYFCASSTAGAGLHEQYFGPGTRLTVT.